The sequence of this T cell receptor beta chain was determined in a study of blood T cell repertoires in COVID-19. Study-level background: Acute-phase and convalescent COVID-19 samples originated in the United States, Italy and Spain.

In the original processing: Quantification of nucleated cells was approximated via reference gene primer amplification. Measured with immunoSEQ multiplex PCR; TCRdb has only the in-frame clones, and not every one. That table gives V, J and clone size, and the DNA gave D and trimming. Of hundreds of thousands of clones listed, around nine tenths are singletons. This clone was seen a single time. Seattle-derived patients entered the study during active infection and were followed longitudinally. Germline CDR1 and CDR2: LGHDT and YNNKEL (reference sequence). V was clipped by 4 bases and J by 6 bases; unmatched bases: 4. The CDR3 is 15 residues long.

The chain uses TRBV3-1 (or the pseudogene TRBV3-2) and TRBJ2-2, with TRBD1 matching over 11 bases. The sample comprised peripheral blood. The receptor was isolated from a woman in her thirties with COVID-19, enrolled during active disease. DNA of the CDR3: TGTGCCAGCAGCCTTAGGGGACAGGGGGCCGGGGAGCTGTTTTTT. It specifies CASSLRGQGAGELFF.